The T cell receptor beta chain described here comes from a study of somatic mutations in cytotoxic T cells in rheumatoid arthritis. Germline V CDR1 and CDR2: SGHTA, FQGNSA. The J segment lost 8 bases and the V segment lost 5 bases, leaving 10 bases of the junction unmatched. There are 14 residues in the CDR3. Assay: immunoSEQ multiplex PCR; the TCRdb copy retains only in-frame clones and omits some. This table holds some 10,000 clones, approximately 70% found once. This receptor was taken from a man aged 55 to 70 in good health. The chain has TRBV7-2 and TRBJ1-1; 8 bases align to TRBD1. The sequenced sample was CD8+ T cells sorted from blood. The CDR3 reads CASSHLDRAREAFF. The DNA of the CDR3 is TGTGCCAGCAGCCACCTGGACAGGGCGAGGGAAGCTTTCTTT.